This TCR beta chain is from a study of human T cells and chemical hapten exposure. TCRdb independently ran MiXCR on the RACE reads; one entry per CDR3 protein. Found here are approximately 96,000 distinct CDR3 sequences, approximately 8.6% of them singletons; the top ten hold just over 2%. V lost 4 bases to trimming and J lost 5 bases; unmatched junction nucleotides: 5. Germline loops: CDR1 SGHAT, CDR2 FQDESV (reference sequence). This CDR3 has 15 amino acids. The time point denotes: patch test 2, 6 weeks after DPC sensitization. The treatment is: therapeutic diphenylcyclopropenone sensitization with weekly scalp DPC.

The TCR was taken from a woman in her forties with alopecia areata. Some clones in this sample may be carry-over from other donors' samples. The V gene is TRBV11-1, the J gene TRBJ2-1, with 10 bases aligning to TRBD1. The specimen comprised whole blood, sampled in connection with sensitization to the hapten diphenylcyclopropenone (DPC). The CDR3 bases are TGTGCCAGCAGCTCCGACAGGGGGCACGACAATGAGCAGTTCTTC. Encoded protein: CASSSDRGHDNEQFF.